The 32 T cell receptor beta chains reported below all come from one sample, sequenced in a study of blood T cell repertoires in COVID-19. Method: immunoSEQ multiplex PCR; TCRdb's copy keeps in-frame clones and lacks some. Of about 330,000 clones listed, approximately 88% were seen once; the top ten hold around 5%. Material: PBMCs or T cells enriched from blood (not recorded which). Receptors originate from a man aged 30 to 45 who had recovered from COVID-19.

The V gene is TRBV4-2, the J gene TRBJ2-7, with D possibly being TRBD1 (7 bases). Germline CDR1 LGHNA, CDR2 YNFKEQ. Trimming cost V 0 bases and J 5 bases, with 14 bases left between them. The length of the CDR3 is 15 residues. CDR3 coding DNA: TGTGCCAGCAGCCAAGATCTGCAGGGGGGTGACGAGCAGTACTTC. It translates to CASSQDLQGGDEQYF.

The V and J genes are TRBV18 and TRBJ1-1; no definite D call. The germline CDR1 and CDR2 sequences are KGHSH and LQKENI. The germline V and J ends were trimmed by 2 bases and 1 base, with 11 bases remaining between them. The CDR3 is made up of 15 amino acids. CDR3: CASSPSEHENTEAFF. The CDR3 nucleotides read TGTGCCAGCTCACCATCAGAACATGAGAACACTGAAGCTTTCTTT.

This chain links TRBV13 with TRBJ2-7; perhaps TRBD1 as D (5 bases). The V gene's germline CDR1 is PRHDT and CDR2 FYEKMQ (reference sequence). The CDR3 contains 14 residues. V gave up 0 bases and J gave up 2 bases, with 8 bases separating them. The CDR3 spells CASSLGTETYEQYF. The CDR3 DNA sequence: TGTGCCAGCAGCTTAGGGACAGAGACCTACGAGCAGTACTTC.

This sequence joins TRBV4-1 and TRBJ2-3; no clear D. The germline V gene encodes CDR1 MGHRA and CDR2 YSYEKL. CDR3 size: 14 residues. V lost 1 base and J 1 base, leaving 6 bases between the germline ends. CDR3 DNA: TGCGCCAGCAGCCAAGCCTACGGCACAGATACGCAGTATTTT. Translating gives CASSQAYGTDTQYF.

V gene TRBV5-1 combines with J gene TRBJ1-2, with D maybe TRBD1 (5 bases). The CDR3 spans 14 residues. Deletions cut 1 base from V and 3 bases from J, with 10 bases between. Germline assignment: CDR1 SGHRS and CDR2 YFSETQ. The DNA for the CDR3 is TGCGCCAGCAGCTTGTCGCAGGGCTACTATGGCTACACCTTC. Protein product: CASSLSQGYYGYTF.

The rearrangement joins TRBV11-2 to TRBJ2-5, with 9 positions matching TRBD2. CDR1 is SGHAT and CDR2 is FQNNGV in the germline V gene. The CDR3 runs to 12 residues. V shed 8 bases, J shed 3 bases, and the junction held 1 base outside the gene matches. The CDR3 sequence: CASGGGEETQYF. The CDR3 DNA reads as TGTGCCAGCGGCGGGGGGGAAGAGACCCAGTACTTC.

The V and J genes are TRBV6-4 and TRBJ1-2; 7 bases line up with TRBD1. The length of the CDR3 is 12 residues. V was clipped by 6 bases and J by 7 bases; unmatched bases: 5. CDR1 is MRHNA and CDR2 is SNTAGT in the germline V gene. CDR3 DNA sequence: TGTGCCAGCAGAGGAGACAGGGCTGGCTACACCTTC. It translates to CASRGDRAGYTF.

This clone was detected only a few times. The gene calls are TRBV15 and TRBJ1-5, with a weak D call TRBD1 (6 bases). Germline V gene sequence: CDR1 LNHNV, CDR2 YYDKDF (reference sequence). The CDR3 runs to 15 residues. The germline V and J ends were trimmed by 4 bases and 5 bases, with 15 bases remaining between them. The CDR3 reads CATSILGRTDQPQHF. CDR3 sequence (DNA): TGTGCCACCAGCATTCTCGGAAGGACAGATCAGCCCCAGCATTTT.

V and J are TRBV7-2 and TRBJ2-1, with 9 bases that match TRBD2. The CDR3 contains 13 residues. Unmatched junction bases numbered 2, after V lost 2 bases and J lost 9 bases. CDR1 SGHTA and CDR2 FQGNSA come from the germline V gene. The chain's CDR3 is CASSLQLAGEQFF. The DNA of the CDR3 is TGTGCCAGCAGCTTACAACTAGCGGGTGAGCAGTTCTTC.

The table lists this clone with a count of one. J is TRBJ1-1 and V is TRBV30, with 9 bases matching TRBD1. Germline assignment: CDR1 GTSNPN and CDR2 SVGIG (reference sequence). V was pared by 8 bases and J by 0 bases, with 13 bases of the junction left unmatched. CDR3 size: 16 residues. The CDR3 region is CAGTETRTGVNTEAFF. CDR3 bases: TGTGCCGGGACAGAAACCCGGACAGGGGTGAACACTGAAGCTTTCTTT.

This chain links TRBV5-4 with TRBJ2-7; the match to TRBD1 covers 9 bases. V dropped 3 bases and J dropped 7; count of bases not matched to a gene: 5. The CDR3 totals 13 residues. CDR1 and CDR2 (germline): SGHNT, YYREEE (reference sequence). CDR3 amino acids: CASSYGTGREQYF. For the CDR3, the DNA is TGTGCCAGCAGCTACGGGACAGGGAGGGAGCAGTACTTC.

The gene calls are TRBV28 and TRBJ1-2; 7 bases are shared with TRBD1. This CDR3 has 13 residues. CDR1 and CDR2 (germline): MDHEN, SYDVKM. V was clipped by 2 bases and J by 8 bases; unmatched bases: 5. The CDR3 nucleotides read TGTGCCAGCAGTTTAGAGGGGGCGCGAGGCTACACCTTC. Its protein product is CASSLEGARGYTF.

This chain's CDR3 is CASSPGPGGHEKLFF. DNA of the CDR3: TGTGCCAGCAGCCCCGGCCCCGGGGGACATGAAAAACTGTTTTTT. The chain uses TRBV5-4 and TRBJ1-4; the D gene is possibly TRBD1 (5 bases). This CDR3 comprises 15 residues. Germline V gene data show CDR1 as SGHNT and CDR2 as YYREEE (reference sequence). Trimming pared 4 bases from V and 6 bases from J, leaving 16 bases between. The variable domain in full, completed from reference TRBV5-4 and TRBJ1-4, reads ETGVTQSPTHLIKTRGQQVTLRCSSQSGHNTVSWYQQALGQGPQFIFQYYREEENGRGNFPPRFSGLQFPNYSSELNVNALELDDSALYLCASSPGPGGHEKLFFGSGTQLSVL.

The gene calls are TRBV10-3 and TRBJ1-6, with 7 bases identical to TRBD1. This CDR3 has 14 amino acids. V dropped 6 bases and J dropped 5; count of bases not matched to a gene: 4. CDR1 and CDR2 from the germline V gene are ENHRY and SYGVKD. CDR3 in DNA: TGTGCCATCAGAGGGGACAGCGATAATTCACCCCTCCACTTT. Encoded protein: CAIRGDSDNSPLHF.

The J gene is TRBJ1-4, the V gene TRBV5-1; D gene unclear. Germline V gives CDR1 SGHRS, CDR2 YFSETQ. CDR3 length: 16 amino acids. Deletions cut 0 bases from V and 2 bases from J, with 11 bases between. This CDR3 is CASSLAGLGTNEKLFF. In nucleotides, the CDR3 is TGCGCCAGCAGCTTGGCGGGGTTGGGGACTAATGAAAAACTGTTTTTT.

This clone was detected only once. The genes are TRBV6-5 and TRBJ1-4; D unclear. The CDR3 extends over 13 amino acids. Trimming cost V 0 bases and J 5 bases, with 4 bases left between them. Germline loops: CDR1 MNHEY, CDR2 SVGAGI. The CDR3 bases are TGTGCCAGCAGTTACTCACAGAATGAAAAACTGTTTTTT. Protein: CASSYSQNEKLFF.

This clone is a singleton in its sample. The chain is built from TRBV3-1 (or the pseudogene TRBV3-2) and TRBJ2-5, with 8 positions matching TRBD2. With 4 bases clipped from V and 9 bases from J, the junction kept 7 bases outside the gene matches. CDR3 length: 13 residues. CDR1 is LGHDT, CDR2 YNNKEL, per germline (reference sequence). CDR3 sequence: CASSPEFGGAQYF. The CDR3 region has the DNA TGTGCCAGCAGCCCCGAATTCGGGGGGGCCCAGTACTTC.

CDR3 DNA sequence: TGTGCCAGCAGCGATACTTGGGAGGCTAATGAAAAACTGTTTTTT. Translated: CASSDTWEANEKLFF. This chain uses TRBV6-5 with TRBJ1-4; D gene ambiguous. This CDR3 spans 15 amino acids. V was pared by 6 bases and J by 3 bases, with 14 bases between. The germline V gene encodes CDR1 MNHEY and CDR2 SVGAGI.

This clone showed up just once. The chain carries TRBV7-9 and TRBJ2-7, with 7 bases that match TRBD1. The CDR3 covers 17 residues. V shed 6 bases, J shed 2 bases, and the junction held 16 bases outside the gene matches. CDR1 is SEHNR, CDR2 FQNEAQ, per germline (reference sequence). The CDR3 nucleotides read TGTGCCAGCAGTCCAAGAGGTTCGGGGACAGTACCCTACGAGCAGTACTTC. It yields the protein CASSPRGSGTVPYEQYF.

The CDR3 region has the DNA TGTGCCTGGAGTGTACAAAGGACTAGCTACTACAATGAGCAGTTCTTC. It encodes CAWSVQRTSYYNEQFF. The V gene is TRBV30, the J gene TRBJ2-1; 8 nucleotides align to TRBD2. Unmatched junction bases numbered 7, after V lost 0 bases and J lost 3 bases. CDR1 and CDR2 (germline): GTSNPN, SVGIG (reference sequence). The CDR3 contains 16 residues.

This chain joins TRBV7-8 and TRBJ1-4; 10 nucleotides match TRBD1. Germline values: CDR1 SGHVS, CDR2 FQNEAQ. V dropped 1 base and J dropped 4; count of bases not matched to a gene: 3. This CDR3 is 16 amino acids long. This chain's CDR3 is CASSLEGTGVNEKLFF. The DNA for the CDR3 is TGTGCCAGCAGCTTAGAGGGGACAGGGGTTAATGAAAAACTGTTTTTT.

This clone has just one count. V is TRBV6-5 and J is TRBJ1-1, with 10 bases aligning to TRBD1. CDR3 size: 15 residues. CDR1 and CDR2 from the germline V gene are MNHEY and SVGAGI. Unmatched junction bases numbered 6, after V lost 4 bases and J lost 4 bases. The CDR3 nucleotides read TGTGCCAGCAGTTTCCACGGACAGGGGGGCACTGAAGCTTTCTTT. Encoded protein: CASSFHGQGGTEAFF.

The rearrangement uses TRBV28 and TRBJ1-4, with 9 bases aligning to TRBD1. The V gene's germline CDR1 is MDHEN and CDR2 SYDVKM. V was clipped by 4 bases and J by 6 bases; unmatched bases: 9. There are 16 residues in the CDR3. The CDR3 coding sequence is TGTGCCAGCAGTTCCTTCCAACAGGGGGCAGATGAAAAACTGTTTTTT. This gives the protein CASSSFQQGADEKLFF.

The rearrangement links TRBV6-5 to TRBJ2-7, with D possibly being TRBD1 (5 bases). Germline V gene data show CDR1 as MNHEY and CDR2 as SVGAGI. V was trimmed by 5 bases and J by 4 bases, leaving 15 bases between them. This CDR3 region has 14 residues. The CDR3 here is CASSLPGRAYEQYF. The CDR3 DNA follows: TGTGCCAGCAGTCTTCCGGGCAGGGCATACGAGCAGTACTTC.

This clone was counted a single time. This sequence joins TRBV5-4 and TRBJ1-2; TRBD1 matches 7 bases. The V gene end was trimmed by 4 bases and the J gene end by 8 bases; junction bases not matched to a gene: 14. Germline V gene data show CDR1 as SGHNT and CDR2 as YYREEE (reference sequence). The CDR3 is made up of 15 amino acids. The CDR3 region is CASSLLGQPFGGYTF. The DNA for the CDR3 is TGTGCCAGCAGCCTACTGGGACAGCCCTTCGGGGGCTACACCTTC.

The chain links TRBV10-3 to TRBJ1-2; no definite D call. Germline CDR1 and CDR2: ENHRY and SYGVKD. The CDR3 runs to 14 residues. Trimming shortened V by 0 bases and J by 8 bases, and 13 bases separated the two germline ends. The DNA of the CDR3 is TGTGCCATCAGTGAGTCGGCGAGGGAGGGAGGCTACACCTTC. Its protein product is CAISESAREGGYTF.

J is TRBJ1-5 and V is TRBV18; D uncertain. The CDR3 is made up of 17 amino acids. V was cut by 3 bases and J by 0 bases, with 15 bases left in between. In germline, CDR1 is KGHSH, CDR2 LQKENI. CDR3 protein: CASSPRFLENSNQPQHF. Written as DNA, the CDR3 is TGTGCCAGCTCACCGCGTTTTCTTGAGAATAGCAATCAGCCCCAGCATTTT. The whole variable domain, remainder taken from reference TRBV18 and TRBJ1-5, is NAGVMQNPRHLVRRRGQEARLRCSPMKGHSHVYWYRQLPEEGLKFMVYLQKENIIDESGMPKERFSAEFPKEGPSILRIQQVVRGDSAAYFCASSPRFLENSNQPQHFGDGTRLSIL.

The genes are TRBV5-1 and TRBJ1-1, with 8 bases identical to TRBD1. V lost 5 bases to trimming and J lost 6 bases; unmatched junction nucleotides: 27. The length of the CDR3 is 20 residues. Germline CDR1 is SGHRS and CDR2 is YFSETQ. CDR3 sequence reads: CASSYRTGQDILSGESEAFF. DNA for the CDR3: TGCGCCAGCAGTTACCGGACAGGGCAGGACATCCTCTCGGGGGAGTCTGAAGCTTTCTTT.

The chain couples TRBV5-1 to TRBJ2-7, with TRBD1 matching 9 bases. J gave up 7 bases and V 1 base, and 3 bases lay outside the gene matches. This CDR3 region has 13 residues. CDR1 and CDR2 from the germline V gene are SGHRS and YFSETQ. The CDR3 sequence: CASSLWTGVEQYF. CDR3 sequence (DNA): TGCGCCAGCAGCTTGTGGACAGGGGTTGAGCAGTACTTC.

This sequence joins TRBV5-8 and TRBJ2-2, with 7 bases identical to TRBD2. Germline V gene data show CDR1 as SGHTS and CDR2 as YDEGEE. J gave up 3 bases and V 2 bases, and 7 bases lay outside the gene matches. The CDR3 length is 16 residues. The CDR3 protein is CASSLVQRGDTGELFF. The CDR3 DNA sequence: TGTGCCAGCAGCTTAGTCCAGCGGGGTGACACCGGGGAGCTGTTTTTT.

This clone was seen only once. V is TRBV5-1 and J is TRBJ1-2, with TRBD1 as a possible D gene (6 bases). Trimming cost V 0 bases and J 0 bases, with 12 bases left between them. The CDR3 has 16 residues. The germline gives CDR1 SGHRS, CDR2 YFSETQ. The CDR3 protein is CASSLGPRTANYGYTF. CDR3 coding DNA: TGCGCCAGCAGCTTGGGACCCAGGACAGCTAACTATGGCTACACCTTC.

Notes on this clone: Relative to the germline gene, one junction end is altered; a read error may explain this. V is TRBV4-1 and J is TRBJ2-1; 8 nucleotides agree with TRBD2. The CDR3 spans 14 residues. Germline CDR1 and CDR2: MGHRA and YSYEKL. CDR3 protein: CASSKEGLAGEQFF. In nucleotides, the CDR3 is TGCGCCAGCAGCAAAGAGGGGCTAGCGGGCGAGCAGTTCTTC.